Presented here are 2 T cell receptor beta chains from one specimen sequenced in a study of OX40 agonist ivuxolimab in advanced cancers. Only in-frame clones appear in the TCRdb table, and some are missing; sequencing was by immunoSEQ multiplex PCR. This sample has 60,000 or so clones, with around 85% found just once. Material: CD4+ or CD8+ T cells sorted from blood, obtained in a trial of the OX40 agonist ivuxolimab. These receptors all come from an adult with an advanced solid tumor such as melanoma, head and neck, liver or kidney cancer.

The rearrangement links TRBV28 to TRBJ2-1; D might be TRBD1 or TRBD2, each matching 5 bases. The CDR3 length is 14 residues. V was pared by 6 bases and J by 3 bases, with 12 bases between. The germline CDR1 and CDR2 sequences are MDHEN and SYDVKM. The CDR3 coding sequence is TGTGCCAGCAGATCCGGGACGAACTACAATGAGCAGTTCTTC. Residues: CASRSGTNYNEQFF.

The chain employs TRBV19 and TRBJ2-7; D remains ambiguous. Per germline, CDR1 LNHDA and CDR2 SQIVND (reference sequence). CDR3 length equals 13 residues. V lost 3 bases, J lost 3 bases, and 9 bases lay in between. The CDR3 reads CASSIGALYEQYF. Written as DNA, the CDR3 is TGTGCCAGTAGTATCGGAGCTCTCTACGAGCAGTACTTC.